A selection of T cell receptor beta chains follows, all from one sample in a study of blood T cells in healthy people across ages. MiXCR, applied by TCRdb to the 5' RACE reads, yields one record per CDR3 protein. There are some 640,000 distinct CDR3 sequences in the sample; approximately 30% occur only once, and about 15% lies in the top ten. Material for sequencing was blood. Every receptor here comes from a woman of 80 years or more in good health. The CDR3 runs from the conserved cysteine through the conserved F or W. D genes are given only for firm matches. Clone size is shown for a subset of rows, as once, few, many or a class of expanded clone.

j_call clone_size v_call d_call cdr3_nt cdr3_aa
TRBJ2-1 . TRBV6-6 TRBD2 TGTGCCAGCAGCCCGGGACTAGCGGGAGGGAACAATGAGCAGTTCTTC CASSPGLAGGNNEQFF
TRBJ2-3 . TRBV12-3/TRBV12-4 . TGCGCCAGCAGCCTCCTAGGAGGGGTGGGCACAGATACGCAATATTTT CASSLLGGVGTDTQYF
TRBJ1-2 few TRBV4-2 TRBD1 TGTGCCAGCAGCCAGAACAGGGGGCCATATGGCTACACCTTC CASSQNRGPYGYTF
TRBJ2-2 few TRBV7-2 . TGTGCCAGCAGCTCCGGGATAACCTTCACCGGGGAGCTGTTTTTT CASSSGITFTGELFF
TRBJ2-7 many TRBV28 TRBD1 TGTGCCAGCGGCAATCAAGGACAGGGGGCCTACGAGCAGTACTTC CASGNQGQGAYEQYF
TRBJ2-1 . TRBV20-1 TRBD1 TGCAGTGCTAGTACCGGACAGGGCCCCAATGAGCAGTTCTTC CSASTGQGPNEQFF
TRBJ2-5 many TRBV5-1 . TGCGCCAGCAGCTTGAAAGAGGCCCAGTACTTC CASSLKEAQYF
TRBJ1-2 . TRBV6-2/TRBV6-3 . TGTGCCAGCAGCCCGGCCAGGAACAGCTATGGCTACACCTTC CASSPARNSYGYTF
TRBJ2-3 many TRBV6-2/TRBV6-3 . TGTGCCAGCAAACGAGGGGGGTCATCAGATACGCAGTATTTT CASKRGGSSDTQYF
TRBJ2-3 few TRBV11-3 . TGTGCCAGCAGCTTAGCAGGAACAGATGCGCAGTATTTT CASSLAGTDAQYF
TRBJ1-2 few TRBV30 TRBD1 TGTGCCTGGAGAGGGGACAGGGGATTCTATGGCTACACCTTC CAWRGDRGFYGYTF
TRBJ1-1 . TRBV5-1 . TGCGCCAGCAGCGGGGGACTGAGCTACACTGAAGCTTTCTTT CASSGGLSYTEAFF
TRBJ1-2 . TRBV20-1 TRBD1 TGCAGTGCTAGGAGGAGCCAGGGGGACTATGGCTACACCTTC CSARRSQGDYGYTF
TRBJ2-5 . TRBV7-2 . TGTGCCAGCAGCTTGGGCGGGATAAAAGAGACCCAGTACTTC CASSLGGIKETQYF
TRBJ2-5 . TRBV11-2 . TGTGCCAGCAGCCTTGTGCTGGGGGGGCTTAAAGAGACCCAGTACTTC CASSLVLGGLKETQYF
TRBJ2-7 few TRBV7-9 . TGTGCCAGCAGCTCCACGGGGGGCGCGAAAAATGAGCAGTACTTC CASSSTGGAKNEQYF
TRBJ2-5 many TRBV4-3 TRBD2 TGCGCCAGCAGCCAGGACTCGGCGGGGGTCGCGCAGGCCCAGTACTTC CASSQDSAGVAQAQYF
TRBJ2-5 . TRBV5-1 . TGCACCAGCTGCTCAACCGGGACTCAGGAGACCCAGTACTTC CTSCSTGTQETQYF
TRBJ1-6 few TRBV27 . TGTGCCAGTAGTCAGGCCCATAATTCACCCCTCCACTTT CASSQAHNSPLHF
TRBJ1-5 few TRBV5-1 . TGCGCCAGCAGCGTGGGCCCAACCGGGGATCAGCCCCAGCATTTT CASSVGPTGDQPQHF
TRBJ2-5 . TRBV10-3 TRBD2 TGTGCCATCAGTGAGTCGTTGGCTAGCGGGGGTACTCCCCAAGAGACCCAGTACTTC CAISESLASGGTPQETQYF
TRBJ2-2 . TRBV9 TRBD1 TGTGCCAGCAGCAGGCCCGGGACAGCGAACACCGGGGAGCTGTTTTTT CASSRPGTANTGELFF
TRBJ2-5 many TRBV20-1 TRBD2 TGCAGTGCCGGAGCGGGGGGGAGAGAGACCCAGTACTTC CSAGAGGRETQYF
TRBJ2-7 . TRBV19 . TGTGCCAGTAGTATATGGGGGCAAAACATTCGGTACTTC CASSIWGQNIRYF
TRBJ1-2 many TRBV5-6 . TGTGCCAGCAGCTTTCTGGGGGGCAGTGACTATGGCTACACCTTC CASSFLGGSDYGYTF
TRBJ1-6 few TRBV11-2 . TGTGCCAGCAGCCCGCGGTCCCGGTATAATTCACCCCTCCACTTT CASSPRSRYNSPLHF
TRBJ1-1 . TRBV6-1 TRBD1 TGTGCCGGCAGTGAAAACAGGGGGCAGGGTGGCTCGGGTGAAGCTTTCTTT CAGSENRGQGGSGEAFF
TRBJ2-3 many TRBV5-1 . TGCGCCAGCAGCTCTCTTCGGGGGCCCATAACAGATACGCAGTATTTT CASSSLRGPITDTQYF
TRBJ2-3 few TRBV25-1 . TGTGCCAGCAGGGTGGAGACAGGCACAGATACGCAGTATTTT CASRVETGTDTQYF
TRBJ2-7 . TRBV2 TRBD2 TGTGCCAGCAGGGTACTAGCGGGGGCATCCTACGGGCAGTACTTC CASRVLAGASYGQYF
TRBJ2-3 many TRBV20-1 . TGCAGTGCTCCGGGGGCTAGCACAGATACGCAGTATTTT CSAPGASTDTQYF
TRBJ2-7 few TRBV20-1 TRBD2 TGCAGTGCGCAGAAACTAGCGGGGCTAGTCATCCCGGAGCAGTACTTC CSAQKLAGLVIPEQYF
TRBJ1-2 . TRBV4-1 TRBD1 TGCGCCAGCAGCCGACGGACAGGGTATGGCTACATCTTC CASSRRTGYGYIF
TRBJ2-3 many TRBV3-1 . TGTGCCAGCAGGGACAGCACAGATACGCAGTATTTT CASRDSTDTQYF
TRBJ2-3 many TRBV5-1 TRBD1 TGTGCCAGCAGCTCAAGGACAGGAACAGATACGCAGTATTTT CASSSRTGTDTQYF